Here is one T cell receptor beta chain with its context. At one end, the junction sequence differs from germline, possibly due to a read error. The identical CDR3 is also encoded by other nucleotide sequences in the sample. Using immunoSEQ multiplex PCR, the repertoire was profiled, and TCRdb retains in-frame clones only, with some absent. The repertoire holds about 58,000 clones, with 70% to 80% as singletons. The sample originates from a study of T cell clones after liver transplantation. This CDR3 region has 13 residues. Germline lookup yields CDR1 MNHEY and CDR2 SVGAGI. The V gene is TRBV6-5, the J gene TRBJ2-7; the D gene is possibly TRBD1 (5 bases). The TCR sequence derives from a human patient who received a liver transplant. T cells may partly derive from the graft donor. The material sequenced was CD4+ T cells from blood, taken at the roughly 16-month timepoint. CDR3 nucleotide sequence: TGTGCCAGCAGTTATTCAGGGTCCTACGAGCAGTATTTC. Its protein product is CASSYSGSYEQYF.